The clone carrying this T cell receptor beta chain was picked up a small number of times. The target antigen is unknown. The data stem from a study of beta chain features in type 1 diabetes. Study-wide results and limits: Moderate yet significant TCRB CDR3 shortening was seen in Type 1 diabetes patients in all four CD4+ subsets.

Germline CDR1 is MDHEN and CDR2 is SYDVKM. V lost 7 bases and J lost 1; bases outside the gene matches: 11. The length of the CDR3 is 16 residues. Investigators reverse transcribed all isolated RNA, so they sequenced expressed TCRB transcripts. The method was immunoSEQ multiplex PCR; TCRdb's version includes in-frame clones alone and lacks a portion of them. Of roughly 250,000 clones detected, 20% appear once; the ten largest clones hold 0.028%. The rearrangement joins TRBV28 to TRBJ1-1, with 8 bases matching TRBD1. The clonotype was recovered from a woman between 35 and 50 years old with type 1 diabetes. Sequencing was done on a sample of naive CD4+ T cells from blood. This CDR3 is CASTPGWGTGNTEAFF. CDR3 sequence (DNA): TGTGCCAGCACGCCCGGTTGGGGGACAGGGAACACTGAAGCTTTCTTT.